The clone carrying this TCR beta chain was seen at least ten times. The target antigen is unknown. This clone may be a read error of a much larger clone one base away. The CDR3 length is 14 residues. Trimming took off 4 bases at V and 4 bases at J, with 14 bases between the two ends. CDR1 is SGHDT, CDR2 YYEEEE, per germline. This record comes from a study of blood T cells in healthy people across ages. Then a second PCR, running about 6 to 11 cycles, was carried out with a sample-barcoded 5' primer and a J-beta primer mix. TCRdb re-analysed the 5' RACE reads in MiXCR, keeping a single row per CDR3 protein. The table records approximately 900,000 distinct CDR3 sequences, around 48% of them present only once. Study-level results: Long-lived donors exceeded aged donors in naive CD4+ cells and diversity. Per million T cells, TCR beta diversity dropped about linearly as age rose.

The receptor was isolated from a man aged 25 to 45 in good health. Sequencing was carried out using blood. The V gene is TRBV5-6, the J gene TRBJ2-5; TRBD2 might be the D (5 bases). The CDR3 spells CASSVDWTPETQYF. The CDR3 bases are TGTGCCAGCAGCGTGGACTGGACTCCAGAGACCCAGTACTTC.